This TCR beta chain was documented in a study of siplizumab effects on memory and regulatory T cells. V lost 2 bases to trimming and J lost 5 bases, with 25 bases between them. CDR1 is SGHRS, CDR2 YFSETQ, per germline. This CDR3 has 19 residues. Only in-frame clones appear in the TCRdb table, and some are missing; sequencing was by immunoSEQ multiplex PCR. The sample shows 110,000 or so clones, 90% to 95% of them seen only once. The sequencing input was CD4+ T cells sorted from blood. The rearrangement uses TRBV5-1 and TRBJ2-2; the D call may be TRBD1 or TRBD2 (5 bases each). This receptor was identified in a human donor in good health. The CDR3 nucleotides read TGCGCCAGCAGCTTTGATACAGTGGGACGCCTGTCTGGTACCGGGGAGCTGTTTTTT. Protein: CASSFDTVGRLSGTGELFF.